The rows below give T cell receptor beta chains drawn from one sample of a study of CD8+CD57+ T cells in acquired aplastic anemia. TCRdb used MiXCR to reprocess the reads, holding one entry per CDR3 protein. The sample records roughly 420,000 distinct CDR3 sequences, around 72% being singletons. The source material was sorted CD4+, CD8+, or CD8+CD57+ T cells (not recorded which) from PBMCs. These receptors all stem from a human donor in good health, serving as a control. Both conserved end residues are part of each CDR3.

V,J,CDR3
TRBV7-3,TRBJ1-5,CASRLQGNNEKLF
TRBV10-1,TRBJ1-5,CASSDPSQPQHF
TRBV6-1,TRBJ1-2,CASRVGTTEGGYTF
TRBV20-1,.,CSARTGTDTNEQFF
TRBV7-3,TRBJ1-6,CASSRRRQAAWSPLHF
TRBV10-3,TRBJ1-2,CAIMAQAGYTF
TRBV11-2,TRBJ2-2,CASGGGARPGELFF
TRBV6-1,TRBJ1-3,CASSEAAGNTIYF
TRBV11-2,TRBJ2-5,CASSTRGTGGQETQYF
TRBV7-2,TRBJ1-5,CASSLERKESYQPQHF
TRBV10-3,TRBJ1-2,CAISGHPNYGYTF
TRBV9,TRBJ2-3,CASSVDSGGNTTQYF
TRBV29-1,TRBJ1-5,CSVGRDSNQPQHF
TRBV7-9,TRBJ2-5,CASSPGRVVKTQYF
TRBV10-3,TRBJ2-1,CAISDGTSGVYNEQFF
TRBV7-2,TRBJ2-7,CASRRDRDLEQYF
TRBV15,TRBJ2-3,CATSARWYQETQYF
TRBV6-5,TRBJ1-1,CASRPQWGTEAFF
TRBV7-6,TRBJ2-7,CASSGKHGGSSYEQYF
TRBV11-2,TRBJ2-3,CASSRPGGPSTDTQYF
TRBV7-3,TRBJ2-1,CASSAGTANTEAVQFF
TRBV6-5,TRBJ2-7,CASSRGQRLAYEQYF
TRBV6-5,TRBJ1-5,CASSLQYQPQHF
TRBV6-5,TRBJ2-3,CASTPEYTDTQYF
TRBV5-1,TRBJ1-4,CASSLNRSEWNEKLFF
TRBV14,TRBJ2-7,CASSQEGLLRYF
TRBV4-2,TRBJ1-2,CASSQDHGLGEYGYTF
TRBV20-1,TRBJ1-2,CSVPRQGDNYGYTF
TRBV3-1,TRBJ2-1,CASSPGQQGTPYNEQFF
TRBV13,TRBJ2-7,CASSLGGVVGYEQYF
TRBV11-2,TRBJ1-5,CASSSIPPGNQPQHF
TRBV6-6,TRBJ2-6,CASSQNRRPGGANVLTF
TRBV7-2,TRBJ2-3,CASSLGLSGGATDTQYF
TRBV2,TRBJ1-2,CASSRQGLANYGYTF
TRBV11-1,TRBJ2-5,CASSLGREQETQYF
TRBV10-2,.,CASILEVGTTEAFF
TRBV10-3,TRBJ1-1,CAVRVRREVEAFF
TRBV20-1,TRBJ1-1,CSARVGGNTEAFF
TRBV5-1,TRBJ1-1,CASSLADGNTEAFF
TRBV12-3/TRBV12-4,TRBJ1-4,CASSWAGVEKLFF
TRBV12-3/TRBV12-4,TRBJ2-5,CASSLKETQYF
TRBV7-2,TRBJ2-1,CASSLARPGAYEQFF
TRBV29-1,TRBJ2-1,CSGGVNEQFF
TRBV29-1,TRBJ2-5,CSVEGASGVETQYF
TRBV5-1,TRBJ1-1,CASSPRTGIMNAEAFF
TRBV10-3,TRBJ2-7,CAISARTSGPYEQYF
TRBV5-1,TRBJ2-2,CASSFETGDVFF
TRBV20-1,TRBJ2-5,CSARQQAHNF
TRBV9,TRBJ2-7,CASSHSGTSYNEQYF
TRBV9,TRBJ1-3,CASSVESGASGDTIYF
TRBV6-4,TRBJ1-4,CASSLEVGEKLFF